A selection of T cell receptor beta chains follows, all from one sample in a study of yellow fever vaccine responses in identical twins. TCRdb used MiXCR to reprocess the RT-PCR reads, holding one entry per CDR3 protein. Of about 1,000 distinct CDR3 sequences listed, just over 90% were seen once; the top ten hold around 3.2%. This specimen consisted of T cells from blood (PBMCs), unsorted or a sorted subset (not recorded which), obtained before or after yellow fever vaccination (not recorded which). The receptor set was obtained from a woman aged 18-30 years who received the yellow fever vaccine. The conserved cysteine and the conserved F or W are not part of the CDR3 here.

V gene: TRBV19; CDR3 length: 11; J gene: TRBJ2-7; CDR3 protein: ASSRQVSYEQY
V gene: TRBV29-1; CDR3 length: 12; J gene: TRBJ2-5; CDR3 protein: SVDRRGTWETQY
V gene: TRBV10-3; CDR3 length: 14; J gene: TRBJ1-5; CDR3 protein: AISESPGQPNQPQH
V gene: TRBV13; CDR3 length: 15; J gene: TRBJ1-6; CDR3 protein: ASSLLQANAGNSPLH
V gene: TRBV24-1; CDR3 length: 13; J gene: TRBJ2-2; CDR3 protein: ATSDTTRNTGELF
V gene: TRBV3-1; CDR3 length: 12; J gene: TRBJ2-5; CDR3 protein: ASSPLGVDETQY
V gene: TRBV10-3; CDR3 length: 11; J gene: TRBJ1-2; CDR3 protein: AISESSLYGYT
V gene: TRBV6-2/TRBV6-3; CDR3 length: 9; J gene: TRBJ2-7; CDR3 protein: ASGYSSEQY
V gene: TRBV7-6; CDR3 length: 12; J gene: TRBJ2-3; CDR3 protein: ASSFNADTDTQY
V gene: TRBV7-2; CDR3 length: 12; J gene: TRBJ2-2; CDR3 protein: ASSLAPSTGELF
V gene: TRBV20-1; CDR3 length: 13; J gene: TRBJ2-7; CDR3 protein: SARGVSGDLNEQY
V gene: TRBV4-3; CDR3 length: 12; J gene: TRBJ1-5; CDR3 protein: ASSQVTGGQPQH
V gene: TRBV6-5; CDR3 length: 13; J gene: TRBJ1-3; CDR3 protein: ASSYEGISGNTIY
V gene: TRBV10-3; CDR3 length: 13; J gene: TRBJ1-4; CDR3 protein: AISESGGPNEKLF
V gene: TRBV15; CDR3 length: 11; J gene: TRBJ1-4; CDR3 protein: ATSRATNEKLF
V gene: TRBV5-1; CDR3 length: 12; J gene: TRBJ1-1; CDR3 protein: ASSSEQGRTEAF
V gene: TRBV25-1; CDR3 length: 13; J gene: TRBJ2-4; CDR3 protein: ASSDVGSGKNIQY
V gene: TRBV11-1; CDR3 length: 12; J gene: TRBJ2-1; CDR3 protein: ASSSGLPGSEQF
V gene: TRBV7-2; CDR3 length: 14; J gene: TRBJ1-2; CDR3 protein: ASSETVDWSGYGYT
V gene: TRBV5-1; CDR3 length: 11; J gene: TRBJ1-3; CDR3 protein: ASREPSGNTIY
V gene: TRBV6-1; CDR3 length: 13; J gene: TRBJ2-1; CDR3 protein: ASSDGGGSYNEQF
V gene: TRBV23-1; CDR3 length: 14; J gene: TRBJ1-5; CDR3 protein: ASSRPSSLGNQPQH
V gene: TRBV7-9; CDR3 length: 13; J gene: TRBJ2-1; CDR3 protein: ASSAGQGIYNEQF
V gene: TRBV15; CDR3 length: 15; J gene: TRBJ2-1; CDR3 protein: ATSTWIVGGIYNEQF
V gene: TRBV6-1; CDR3 length: 11; J gene: TRBJ1-1; CDR3 protein: AISSGGAVKAF
V gene: TRBV10-3; CDR3 length: 11; J gene: TRBJ1-1; CDR3 protein: AIGTGGDTEAF
V gene: TRBV7-2; CDR3 length: 12; J gene: TRBJ2-1; CDR3 protein: ASVLGSSYNEQF
V gene: TRBV5-6; CDR3 length: 14; J gene: TRBJ2-3; CDR3 protein: ASSLGAWESTDTQY
V gene: TRBV23-1; CDR3 length: 16; J gene: TRBJ2-5; CDR3 protein: ASSQSSSGGAFEETQY
V gene: TRBV4-1; CDR3 length: 13; J gene: TRBJ1-1; CDR3 protein: ASSQLDRALGKAF
V gene: TRBV9; CDR3 length: 11; J gene: TRBJ1-2; CDR3 protein: ASSVDVGYGYT
V gene: TRBV12-3/TRBV12-4; CDR3 length: 9; J gene: TRBJ1-1; CDR3 protein: ASSSLSEAF
V gene: TRBV30; CDR3 length: 13; J gene: TRBJ2-1; CDR3 protein: AWSVGLAGGNEQF
V gene: TRBV6-5; CDR3 length: 12; J gene: TRBJ1-5; CDR3 protein: ASSYGQGNQPQH
V gene: TRBV12-3/TRBV12-4; CDR3 length: 14; J gene: TRBJ2-1; CDR3 protein: ASSLVRLVNYNEQF
V gene: TRBV14; CDR3 length: 12; J gene: TRBJ2-7; CDR3 protein: ASSLTLRPYEQY
V gene: TRBV29-1; CDR3 length: 11; J gene: TRBJ1-1; CDR3 protein: SVEGQGATEAF
V gene: TRBV4-1; CDR3 length: 11; J gene: TRBJ1-2; CDR3 protein: ASSPRDSYGYT
V gene: TRBV14; CDR3 length: 10; J gene: TRBJ2-7; CDR3 protein: ASSPGLYEQY
V gene: TRBV10-1; CDR3 length: 13; J gene: TRBJ2-7; CDR3 protein: ASSDSGLAGYEQY
V gene: TRBV10-1; CDR3 length: 13; J gene: TRBJ2-7; CDR3 protein: ASRTPDRAQLKQY
V gene: TRBV29-1; CDR3 length: 11; J gene: TRBJ2-1; CDR3 protein: SVEIQLWDEQF
V gene: TRBV15; CDR3 length: 14; J gene: TRBJ2-7; CDR3 protein: ATSRDFVQGGYEQY
V gene: TRBV7-6; CDR3 length: 17; J gene: TRBJ2-7; CDR3 protein: ASSSELGELTATTYEQY
V gene: TRBV5-1; CDR3 length: 12; J gene: TRBJ1-6; CDR3 protein: ASSLEVKTSPLH
V gene: TRBV11-1; CDR3 length: 10; J gene: TRBJ2-7; CDR3 protein: ASSPRGDEQY
V gene: TRBV10-2; CDR3 length: 11; J gene: TRBJ1-1; CDR3 protein: ASSAQGNTEAF
V gene: TRBV5-5; CDR3 length: 14; J gene: TRBJ2-3; CDR3 protein: ASSLRQGAVTDTQY
V gene: TRBV4-3; CDR3 length: 15; J gene: TRBJ2-1; CDR3 protein: ASSQGLGLAGGNEQF
V gene: TRBV20-1; CDR3 length: 10; J gene: TRBJ2-7; CDR3 protein: SAARTSAEQY